This is a list of T cell receptor beta chains from one sample in a study of neurological immune-mediated disorders. TCRdb called the 5' RACE reads again in MiXCR, with one record for every CDR3 protein. The sample carries about 95,000 distinct CDR3 sequences, roughly 3.5% recorded once. Sequencing used PBMCs. These receptors all stem from a woman aged 18 to 35 with multiple sclerosis. Each CDR3 is given with its conserved first and last residue. Each record gives: clone size, D gene, J gene, V gene, CDR3 DNA, CDR3 protein. A D gene is named only where the DNA matches it firmly. A clone size is listed for some rows: how often the clone was seen (once, few, many), or a class if it is expanded.

size: many
D: TRBD1
J: TRBJ2-3
V: TRBV10-3
DNA: TGTGCCATTACTGGGACAGGCACAGATACGCAGTATTTT
CDR3: CAITGTGTDTQYF

size: few
D: TRBD2
J: TRBJ2-3
V: TRBV7-9
DNA: TGTGCCAGCAGCCCTGGACTAGCGGGGTCCTGGGATACGCAGTATTTT
CDR3: CASSPGLAGSWDTQYF

size: many
D: TRBD2
J: TRBJ2-5
V: TRBV20-1
DNA: TGCAGTGCTCCGGGACTAAAGGGGGAGACCCAGTACTTC
CDR3: CSAPGLKGETQYF

size: many
D: NA
J: TRBJ2-1
V: TRBV28
DNA: TGTGCCAGCAGTCTACCGGACTCATACAATGAGCAGTTCTTC
CDR3: CASSLPDSYNEQFF

size: many
D: NA
J: TRBJ2-2
V: TRBV15
DNA: TGTGCCACCAGCAGAGGCAGACGGGCTCTAAACACCGGGGAGCTGTTTTTT
CDR3: CATSRGRRALNTGELFF

size: many
D: NA
J: TRBJ2-7
V: TRBV14
DNA: TGTGCCAGCAGCCACGGGTACGAGCAGTACTTC
CDR3: CASSHGYEQYF

size: many
D: NA
J: TRBJ2-7
V: TRBV7-3
DNA: TGTGCCAGCAGCTTAGGGGCATACAACGAGCAGTACTTC
CDR3: CASSLGAYNEQYF

size: many
D: NA
J: TRBJ1-2
V: TRBV5-1
DNA: TGCGCCAGCAGCCTATCCGGGACGGGGAACTATGGCTACACCTTC
CDR3: CASSLSGTGNYGYTF

size: many
D: NA
J: TRBJ2-3
V: TRBV5-1
DNA: TGCGCCAGCACGGATGGACACCGCACAGATACGCAGTATTTT
CDR3: CASTDGHRTDTQYF

size: many
D: TRBD2
J: TRBJ2-7
V: TRBV6-2/TRBV6-3
DNA: TGTGCCAGCAGCCCCATGAAAGGGACTATCAGGAGCTCCTACGAGCAGTACTTC
CDR3: CASSPMKGTIRSSYEQYF

size: many
D: NA
J: TRBJ1-2
V: TRBV18
DNA: TGTGCCAGCTCCCCAGACCCATCAGGTGGCTACACCTTC
CDR3: CASSPDPSGGYTF

size: many
D: NA
J: TRBJ2-5
V: TRBV5-1
DNA: TGCGCCAGCAGCGTACAGGGAATCCAAGAGACCCAGTACTTC
CDR3: CASSVQGIQETQYF

size: many
D: NA
J: TRBJ2-1
V: TRBV5-1
DNA: TGCGCCAGCAGCTTGGTCGGGGTCGGTGAGCAGTTCTTC
CDR3: CASSLVGVGEQFF

size: many
D: NA
J: TRBJ2-7
V: TRBV3-1
DNA: TGTGCCAGCAGCCAAGATGTAAGCGGCTCCTACGAGCAGTACTTC
CDR3: CASSQDVSGSYEQYF

size: many
D: TRBD1
J: TRBJ2-3
V: TRBV7-9
DNA: TGTGCCAGCAGTCTCGGGACAGGGTCCACAGATACGCAGTATTTT
CDR3: CASSLGTGSTDTQYF

size: many
D: TRBD1
J: TRBJ1-5
V: TRBV20-1
DNA: TGCAGTGCTGGGGGACAGGGCTATAGCAATCAGCCCCAGCATTTT
CDR3: CSAGGQGYSNQPQHF

size: many
D: NA
J: TRBJ2-1
V: TRBV7-3
DNA: TGTGCCAGCAGGTCGACAGGAGGCTCCTACAATGAGCAGTTCTTC
CDR3: CASRSTGGSYNEQFF

size: many
D: NA
J: TRBJ2-1
V: TRBV28
DNA: TGTGCCAGCAGGAATGGAGGCAACAATGAGCAGTTCTTC
CDR3: CASRNGGNNEQFF

size: many
D: TRBD2
J: TRBJ2-1
V: TRBV18
DNA: TGTGCCAGCCGACGAGCGGGGCTCTTGGTTGAGCAGTTCTTC
CDR3: CASRRAGLLVEQFF

size: NA
D: NA
J: TRBJ1-1
V: TRBV11-2
DNA: TGTGCCAGCAGCCAAGTTGGGGACGGATTGATGGGAGCTTTCTTT
CDR3: CASSQVGDGLMGAFF

size: many
D: NA
J: TRBJ1-5
V: TRBV7-2
DNA: TGTGCCAGCAGCCAGGACAGTCGGGATCAGCCCCAGCATTTT
CDR3: CASSQDSRDQPQHF

size: many
D: NA
J: TRBJ1-3
V: TRBV5-1
DNA: TGCGCCAGCAAGGGGACGGACAGCTCTGGAAACACCATATATTTT
CDR3: CASKGTDSSGNTIYF

size: many
D: TRBD1
J: TRBJ2-5
V: TRBV5-1
DNA: TGCGCCAGCAGCCCGGGGACAGCTCAAGAGACCCAGTACTTC
CDR3: CASSPGTAQETQYF

size: NA
D: NA
J: TRBJ2-2
V: TRBV7-2
DNA: TGTGCCAGCAGCTTTTCCACGACGGTGAACACCGGGGAGCTGTTTTTT
CDR3: CASSFSTTVNTGELFF

size: many
D: NA
J: TRBJ2-5
V: TRBV5-1
DNA: TGCGCCAGCAGCTTTCTTGTGGCAGTCCAAGAGACCCAGTACTTC
CDR3: CASSFLVAVQETQYF

size: many
D: TRBD2
J: TRBJ2-7
V: TRBV18
DNA: TGTGCCAGCTCACCAGGGACTAGGTACGAGCAGTACTTC
CDR3: CASSPGTRYEQYF